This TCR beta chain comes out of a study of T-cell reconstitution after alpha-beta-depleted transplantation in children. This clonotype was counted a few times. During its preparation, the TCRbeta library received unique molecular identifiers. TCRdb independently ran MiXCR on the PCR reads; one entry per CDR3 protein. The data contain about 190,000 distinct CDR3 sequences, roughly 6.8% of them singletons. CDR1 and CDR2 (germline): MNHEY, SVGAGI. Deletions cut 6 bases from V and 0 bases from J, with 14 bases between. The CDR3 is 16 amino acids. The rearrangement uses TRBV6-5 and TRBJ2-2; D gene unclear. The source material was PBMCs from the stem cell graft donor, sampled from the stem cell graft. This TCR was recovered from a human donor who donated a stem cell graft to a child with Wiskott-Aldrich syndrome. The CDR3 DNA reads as TGTGCCAGCAGACCCCTCCCCGGTCCGAACACCGGGGAGCTGTTTTTT. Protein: CASRPLPGPNTGELFF.